The 10 T cell receptor beta chains listed next were all sequenced from one sample in a study of stem cell transplantation in POMP-related autoinflammatory disease. Libraries were prepared by immunoSEQ multiplex PCR; TCRdb keeps only in-frame clonotypes and omits some of them. This repertoire shows some 33,000 clones, 88% found once; its top ten account for about 0.72%. The source material was CD4+ T cells from PBMCs, sampled before stem cell transplantation. The receptor source for this set is a human donor with POMP-related autoinflammation and immune dysregulation (PRAID).

This chain connects TRBV19 to TRBJ2-7; a weak D match, TRBD2 (5 bases). The germline CDR1 and CDR2 sequences are LNHDA and SQIVND (reference sequence). This CDR3 has 14 residues. Between the trimmed V and J ends, which lost 2 bases and 3 bases, there was a span of 11 bases. As DNA, the CDR3 is TGTGCCAGTAGTATAAGGGAGAAACTCTACGAGCAGTACTTC. Translation gives CASSIREKLYEQYF.

V is TRBV5-5 and J is TRBJ2-7, with unresolved D. There are 13 residues in the CDR3. Germline CDR1 reads SGHKS; CDR2 reads YYEKEE (reference sequence). Trimming pared 5 bases from V and 2 bases from J, leaving 11 bases between. Written as DNA, the CDR3 is TGTGCCAGCAGTTCTTACATAGCCTACGAGCAGTACTTC. It yields the protein CASSSYIAYEQYF. Based on the CDR3 plus reference TRBV5-5 and TRBJ2-7, the full variable domain is DAGVTQSPTHLIKTRGQQVTLRCSPISGHKSVSWYQQVLGQGPQFIFQYYEKEERGRGNFPDRFSARQFPNYSSELNVNALLLGDSALYLCASSSYIAYEQYFGPGTRLTVT.

This clone was counted a single time. One junction end does not reproduce the germline sequence, and a read error may be involved. The V and J genes are TRBV5-1 and TRBJ2-7; TRBD1 matches at 8 bases. Germline CDR1 reads SGHRS; CDR2 reads YFSETQ. The CDR3 runs to 12 residues. DNA of the CDR3: TGCGCCAGCAGCTTGGGGACAGGGAAGCAAAGCTTC. It is translated as CASSLGTGKQSF.

The V call is TRBV27, the J call TRBJ2-5; possibly TRBD1 for D (6 bases). The CDR3 is made up of 14 amino acids. V shed 3 bases and J shed 0 bases, with 8 bases lying between them. Looked up from germline, CDR1 is MNHEY and CDR2 is SMNVEV (reference sequence). In DNA, the CDR3 is TGTGCCAGCAGTTTCGGACAGCACCAAGAGACCCAGTACTTC. Translating gives CASSFGQHQETQYF.

This chain joins TRBV2 and TRBJ1-1; 9 bases align to TRBD1. Germline loops: CDR1 SNHLY, CDR2 FYNNEI. This CDR3 is 16 amino acids long. The V and J ends lost 2 bases and 1 base, in that order; junction bases with no gene match: 5. The DNA of the CDR3 is TGTGCCAGCAGTGAATCCTACAGGGGGCCGAACACTGAAGCTTTCTTT. Protein product: CASSESYRGPNTEAFF.

This clone was seen a few times. This chain connects TRBV4-1 to TRBJ1-2; D remains ambiguous. V lost 1 base to trimming and J lost 9 bases, with 6 bases between them. The CDR3 contains 11 residues. Germline V lookup: CDR1 MGHRA, CDR2 YSYEKL. For the CDR3, the DNA is TGCGCCAGCAGCCAAGGGTATCGCTACACCTTC. The encoded protein is CASSQGYRYTF.

The chain has TRBV5-1 and TRBJ2-3, with 9 bases aligning to TRBD2. The trim removed 0 bases at V and 5 bases at J, leaving 1 base unmatched. CDR1 SGHRS and CDR2 YFSETQ come from the germline V gene. The CDR3 sequence is 14 residues long. The CDR3 nucleotides read TGCGCCAGCAGCTTGGTACTAGCGGGAGATACGCAGTATTTT. Translating gives CASSLVLAGDTQYF.

The chain couples TRBV5-1 to TRBJ1-3; D unclear. The CDR3 is 16 residues long. Trimming took off 4 bases at V and 0 bases at J, with 14 bases between the two ends. Germline CDR1 SGHRS, CDR2 YFSETQ. The CDR3 reads CASSPGIIGSGNTIYF. The DNA for the CDR3 is TGCGCCAGCAGCCCCGGGATCATCGGCTCTGGAAACACCATATATTTT.

V is TRBV18 and J is TRBJ2-5; the D is unclear. This CDR3 spans 16 amino acids. Germline V lookup: CDR1 KGHSH, CDR2 LQKENI. V lost 3 bases and J 5 bases, leaving 19 bases between the germline ends. The chain's CDR3 is CASSPGYGPEDETQYF. CDR3 coding DNA: TGTGCCAGCTCACCTGGTTACGGGCCCGAGGATGAGACCCAGTACTTC.

J is TRBJ1-4 and V is TRBV28; D is perhaps TRBD1 (6 bases). The V end was cut by 6 bases, the J end by 3 bases, with 14 bases between. The CDR3 consists of 15 residues. CDR1 is MDHEN and CDR2 is SYDVKM in the germline V gene. In nucleotides, the CDR3 is TGTGCCAGCAGGGAGGGGGGACATCCTAATGAAAAACTGTTTTTT. This codes for CASREGGHPNEKLFF.